A selection of T cell receptor beta chains follows, all from one sample in a study of lymphopenia after photon versus proton radiotherapy. Data came from immunoSEQ multiplex PCR; TCRdb stores just in-frame clones and leaves some out. The table lists 37,000 or so clones, over 65% of them singletons. The sequencing used peripheral blood, collected from a patient treated with photon-based radiotherapy. Receptor source: a man aged 45-65 years with gastric cancer. CDR3s include the opening cysteine and the closing phenylalanine or tryptophan. The D gene is left open where the match is weak. Clone size, where shown, is once, few, many, or a class for clones that have expanded.

-	TRBJ2-7	TRBD2	15	TRBV10-3	CAISGTSGISYEQYF	TGTGCCATCAGTGGGACTAGCGGGATTTCCTACGAGCAGTACTTC
-	TRBJ2-5	-	14	TRBV5-1	CATMTQPSQETQYF	TGCGCCACCATGACACAACCGTCCCAAGAGACCCAGTACTTC
-	TRBJ2-7	TRBD1	14	TRBV27	CASSQWDRLYEQYF	TGTGCCAGCAGCCAATGGGACAGACTCTACGAGCAGTACTTC
-	TRBJ2-4	-	14	TRBV7-2	CASSLDHRMGIQYF	TGTGCCAGCAGCTTAGATCACAGGATGGGCATTCAGTACTTC
-	TRBJ1-1	TRBD1	13	TRBV10-1	CASMGQLNTEAFF	TGCGCCAGCATGGGACAGTTGAACACTGAAGCTTTCTTT
-	TRBJ2-3	TRBD1	15	TRBV5-1	CASSTIQGSTDTQYF	TGCGCCAGCAGCACTATACAGGGGAGCACAGATACGCAGTATTTT
-	TRBJ1-5	-	13	TRBV6-5	CASSRLSNQPQHF	TGTGCCAGCAGTAGGCTTTCCAATCAGCCCCAGCATTTT
-	TRBJ2-2	TRBD2	18	TRBV7-2	CASSTGTSGPRGTGELFF	TGTGCCAGCAGTACCGGGACTAGCGGGCCCCGGGGCACCGGGGAGCTGTTTTTT
-	TRBJ2-1	-	15	TRBV2	CASTGGQGGYNEQFF	TGTGCCAGCACCGGGGGGCAGGGAGGTTACAATGAGCAGTTCTTC
few	TRBJ2-5	TRBD2	16	TRBV6-5	CASSYFLAGYQETQYF	TGTGCCAGCAGTTACTTCCTAGCGGGGTACCAAGAGACCCAGTACTTC
-	TRBJ2-4	-	12	TRBV5-6	CASRGSGNIQYF	TGTGCCAGCAGGGGGTCGGGAAACATTCAGTACTTC